The 11 T cell receptor beta chains below all came from one sample that was sequenced in a study of CD8 T cells in Susac syndrome (dated by TCRdb to about 2019). The method behind the library was the immunoSEQ multiplex PCR assay. RNA was extracted using the RNeasy kit, and roughly 0.45 to 1 microgram was reverse transcribed with random hexamers. TCRdb applied fastp at Q25 and MiXCR to the public reads, then kept only in-frame beta chains. Rows merge per CDR3 protein into single entries with the most common DNA and genes. The sample includes about 83,000 distinct CDR3 sequences, with approximately 96% observed a single time. Of the sample, approximately 0.41% is held by the ten largest clones. The sample was CD8+ T cells from PBMCs. The receptors were sampled from a human donor with Susac syndrome.

The chain combines TRBV12-3 or TRBV12-4 with TRBJ1-4, with D tentatively TRBD1 (5 bases). Trimming removed 3 bases at V and 11 bases at J, with 10 bases between. The length of the CDR3 is 12 residues. This CDR3 is CASSLGVRKLFF. CDR3 DNA sequence: TGTGCCAGCAGTTTGGGGGTGAGGAAACTGTTTTTT.

A remark on this clonotype: The junction shows a germline mismatch at one end, possibly a read error. The chain employs TRBV20-1 and TRBJ2-1, with 8 bases identical to TRBD2. Looked up from germline, CDR1 is DFQATT and CDR2 is SNEGSKA (reference sequence). This CDR3 region has 18 residues. Written as DNA, the CDR3 is TGCAGTGCGAGAGGCTCGGGGACCACTAGCGGTGATTACAATGAGCAGTTCTTC. This sequence encodes CSARGSGTTSGDYNEQFF.

This chain joins TRBV9 and TRBJ1-3; TRBD1 is a possible D gene (5 bases). Trimming took off 6 bases at V and 0 bases at J, with 7 bases between the two ends. The germline V gene has CDR1 SGDLS and CDR2 YYNGEE. The CDR3 is made up of 13 amino acids. The CDR3 DNA follows: TGTGCCAGCACCGGGACCTCTGGAAACACCATATATTTT. Translating gives CASTGTSGNTIYF.

The chain couples TRBV7-8 to TRBJ2-7, with D perhaps being TRBD1 or TRBD2 (5 bases each). Germline V lookup: CDR1 SGHVS, CDR2 FQNEAQ. This CDR3 comprises 15 residues. Trimming pared 5 bases from V and 0 bases from J, leaving 14 bases between. CDR3 in amino acids: CASSLFQGPSYEQYF. The CDR3, as DNA: TGTGCCAGCAGCCTCTTCCAGGGACCCTCCTACGAGCAGTACTTC.

The genes are TRBV25-1 and TRBJ2-7, with 8 bases identical to TRBD1. The CDR3 sequence is 12 residues long. The V gene end was trimmed by 8 bases and the J gene end by 2 bases; junction bases not matched to a gene: 2. Germline V lookup: CDR1 MGHDK, CDR2 SYGVNS. As DNA, the CDR3 is TGTGCCAGCTCACAGGGGGCCTACGAGCAGTACTTC. Residues: CASSQGAYEQYF.

The chain carries TRBV7-9 and TRBJ2-5, with a tentative D call TRBD2 (6 bases). There are 14 residues in the CDR3. Germline assignment: CDR1 SEHNR and CDR2 FQNEAQ (reference sequence). Trimming shortened V by 5 bases and J by 1 base, and 11 bases separated the two germline ends. CDR3 amino acids: CASSLGDFQETQYF. In DNA form, the CDR3 reads TGTGCCAGCAGCCTCGGGGACTTCCAAGAGACCCAGTACTTC. Using reference TRBV7-9 and TRBJ2-5 for the parts outside the CDR3, the full variable domain is DTGVSQNPRHKITKRGQNVTFRCDPISEHNRLYWYRQTLGQGPEFLTYFQNEAQLEKSRLLSDRFSAERPKGSFSTLEIQRTEQGDSAMYLCASSLGDFQETQYFGPGTRLLVL.

The chain carries TRBV7-2 and TRBJ2-7, with D perhaps given as TRBD1 or TRBD2 (6 bases each). The V end lost 5 bases, the J end lost 3 bases, and 17 bases lay between the germline ends. The CDR3 totals 15 residues. The V gene's germline CDR1 is SGHTA and CDR2 FQGNSA. The CDR3 DNA reads as TGTGCCAGCAGCCCCGGGGGCGGACGTTTCTACGAGCAGTACGTC. Amino acids: CASSPGGGRFYEQYV.

The J gene is TRBJ2-3, the V gene TRBV9, with D maybe TRBD1 (6 bases). CDR3 length equals 15 residues. The ends were cut back, 4 bases at V and 0 bases at J, with 12 bases in the middle. The germline V gene encodes CDR1 SGDLS and CDR2 YYNGEE. The CDR3 nucleotides read TGTGCCAGCAGCCCCGACAGGACTAGCACAGATACGCAGTATTTT. It yields the protein CASSPDRTSTDTQYF.

This clonotype appeared a single time. The chain employs TRBV20-1 and TRBJ1-1, with D perhaps TRBD1 (5 bases). The CDR3 runs to 13 residues. The V and J ends lost 5 bases and 6 bases respectively, with 16 bases between them. Germline CDR1 reads DFQATT; CDR2 reads SNEGSKA (reference sequence). CDR3 loop: CSAPSEAGPEAFF. In DNA form, the CDR3 reads TGCAGTGCTCCCTCGGAGGCGGGACCTGAAGCTTTCTTT.

The CDR3 DNA is TGCAGCGTTACAGAGGGAAACTATGGCTACACCTTC. Translating gives CSVTEGNYGYTF. The chain combines TRBV29-1 with TRBJ1-2; D remains ambiguous. Deletions cut 5 bases from V and 2 bases from J, with 9 bases between. The germline V gene encodes CDR1 SQVTM and CDR2 ANQGSEA. This CDR3 has 12 residues.

This clonotype occurred once. The chain joins TRBV25-1 to TRBJ1-1; 12 positions match TRBD1. CDR1 is MGHDK and CDR2 is SYGVNS in the germline V gene. There are 13 residues in the CDR3. V lost 7 bases and J lost 5; bases outside the gene matches: 2. This chain's CDR3 is CASKGQGATEAFF. CDR3 DNA: TGTGCCAGCAAGGGACAGGGGGCGACTGAAGCTTTCTTT.